This T cell receptor (beta chain) is from a study of T-cell reconstitution after alpha-beta-depleted transplantation in children. V gave up 6 bases and J gave up 3 bases, with 16 bases separating them. Germline V gives CDR1 MNHNS, CDR2 SASEGT. This CDR3 region has 15 residues. The TCRbeta library incorporated unique molecular identifiers. TCRdb processed the PCR reads anew with MiXCR; each CDR3 protein has one entry. The table lists about 230,000 distinct CDR3 sequences, about a tenth of them singletons. The receptor's source is a human donor who donated a stem cell graft to a child with acute lymphoblastic leukemia. The sample consisted of PBMCs from the stem cell graft donor, taken from the stem cell graft. This chain uses TRBV6-1 with TRBJ2-3; D remains unclear. CDR3: CASSQITPETDTQYF. The CDR3 DNA sequence: TGTGCCAGCAGCCAAATCACGCCGGAGACAGATACGCAGTATTTT.